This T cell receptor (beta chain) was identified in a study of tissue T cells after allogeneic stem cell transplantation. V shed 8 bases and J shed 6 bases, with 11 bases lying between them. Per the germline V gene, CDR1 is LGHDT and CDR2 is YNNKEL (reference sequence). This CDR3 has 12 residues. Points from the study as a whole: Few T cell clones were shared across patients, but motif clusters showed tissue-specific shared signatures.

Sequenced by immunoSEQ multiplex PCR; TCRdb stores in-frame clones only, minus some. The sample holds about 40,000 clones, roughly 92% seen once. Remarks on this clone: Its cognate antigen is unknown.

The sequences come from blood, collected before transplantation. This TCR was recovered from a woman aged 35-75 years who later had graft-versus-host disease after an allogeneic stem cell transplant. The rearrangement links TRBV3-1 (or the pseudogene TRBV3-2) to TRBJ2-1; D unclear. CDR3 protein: CASGLGFNEQFF. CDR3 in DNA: TGTGCCAGCGGTCTTGGCTTCAATGAGCAGTTCTTC.